Sequencing of this TCR beta chain was carried out in a study of cytomegalovirus exposure and HLA in healthy donors. Study findings and constraints: Data from an earlier analysis indicated that most TCR beta V segments were productive either about 87% or about 30% of the time. The study had only CMV serostatus as immune exposure information. In a later analysis, fewer than 20,000 TCR beta sequences were associated with HLA alleles at 0.05 false discovery rate.

In regard to this clone: The antigen remains unidentified.

This CDR3 region has 15 residues. Germline assignment: CDR1 MGHDK and CDR2 SYGVNS. Trimming removed 7 bases from V and 3 bases from J, with 17 bases in between. PCR involved 60 Vbeta and 13 Jbeta primers. Assay: immunoSEQ multiplex PCR; the TCRdb copy retains only in-frame clones and omits some. Of about 130,000 clones listed, 83% are singletons. The V gene is TRBV25-1, the J gene TRBJ2-3; weak D call: TRBD1 (5 bases). The source is a middle-aged woman in good health and CMV-seropositive. The sequencing input was PBMCs. This chain's CDR3 is CASTYGHDITDTQYF. The DNA of the CDR3 is TGTGCCAGCACCTACGGACACGATATAACAGATACGCAGTATTTT. The complete variable domain, with remaining parts taken from reference TRBV25-1 and TRBJ2-3, reads EADIYQTPRYLVIGTGKKITLECSQTMGHDKMYWYQQDPGMELHLIHYSYGVNSTEKGDLSSESTVSRIRTEHFPLTLESARPSHTSQYLCASTYGHDITDTQYFGPGTRLTVL.